A selection of T cell receptor beta chains follows, all from one sample in a study of regulatory T cells in long-lasting Graves disease. Each CDR3 protein gets one entry after TCRdb re-called the multiplex PCR reads with MiXCR. The sample consists of around 450,000 distinct CDR3 sequences, 20% to 25% of them appearing once. The sequencing here drew on peripheral blood mononuclear cells (PBMCs), taken when the disease was refractory, from a patient treated with antithyroid drugs. The source of these receptors is a female donor with Graves disease. The CDR3 runs from the conserved cysteine through the conserved F or W. D genes are given only for firm matches. Only part of the rows carry a size: once, few, many, or a class if the clone is expanded.

J	D	V	size	CDR3	DNA
TRBJ2-7	.	TRBV5-1	.	CASSLRGNDEQYF	TGCGCCAGCAGCTTGAGGGGGAACGACGAGCAGTACTTC
TRBJ2-2	.	TRBV7-9	.	CASSLRALGDTGELFF	TGTGCCAGCAGCCTTAGGGCCCTCGGTGACACCGGGGAGCTGTTTTTT
TRBJ2-6	.	TRBV27	.	CASIWSDPQARISGANVLTF	TGTGCCAGCATTTGGTCCGACCCTCAAGCAAGGATCTCTGGGGCCAACGTCCTGACTTTC
TRBJ2-7	.	TRBV13	many	CASSQGPYPYEQYF	TGTGCCAGCAGCCAGGGACCGTATCCCTACGAGCAGTACTTC
TRBJ1-2	TRBD1	TRBV5-1	many	CASSHTPGQGGDGYTF	TGCGCCAGCAGCCATACCCCTGGACAGGGTGGGGATGGCTACACCTTC
TRBJ2-7	TRBD1	TRBV28	many	CASSPLRGQGSSYEQYF	TGTGCCAGCAGCCCCTTACGGGGACAGGGGTCCTCCTACGAGCAGTACTTC
TRBJ1-5	.	TRBV6-5	.	CASSYTGDQPQHF	TGTGCCAGCAGTTACACCGGTGATCAGCCCCAGCATTTT
TRBJ2-1	TRBD2	TRBV19	.	CASTSFGGAGEQFF	TGTGCCAGTACCTCTTTCGGGGGGGCGGGCGAGCAGTTCTTC
TRBJ2-4	TRBD1	TRBV6-2/TRBV6-3	.	CASSQQGAVAKNIQYF	TGTGCCAGCAGTCAACAGGGGGCCGTAGCCAAAAACATTCAGTACTTC
TRBJ2-7	.	TRBV20-1	few	CSAIKTTGYEQYF	TGCAGTGCTATAAAGACCACAGGCTACGAGCAGTACTTC
TRBJ1-1	.	TRBV20-1	.	CSARDSGHLNTEAFF	TGCAGTGCTAGAGATAGTGGCCACTTGAACACTGAAGCTTTCTTT
TRBJ1-2	.	TRBV11-3	few	CASSRTGNGGYTF	TGTGCCAGCAGCCGTACAGGGAATGGAGGCTACACCTTC
TRBJ2-5	.	TRBV20-1	.	CSASLRAGETQYF	TGCAGTGCTAGTCTTCGAGCGGGAGAGACCCAGTACTTC
TRBJ1-2	.	TRBV28	many	CASSPPGTVYGYTF	TGTGCCAGCAGTCCCCCCGGTACAGTCTATGGCTACACCTTC
TRBJ1-1	.	TRBV19	.	CASNPDKYTEAFF	TGTGCCAGTAACCCAGACAAGTACACTGAAGCTTTCTTT